This TCR beta chain was observed in a study of Ad26.COV2.S vaccination and SARS-CoV-2 variants. With respect to this clone: Its antigen is unknown.

Whole-study results and caveats: Relative to placebo recipients, vaccine recipients exhibited elevated spike-specific TCR breadth.

Produced via immunoSEQ multiplex PCR; TCRdb's table is partial and in-frame only. The table lists around 450,000 clones, about 91% of them singletons. Treatment in this sample: 15 to 20 received Ad26.COV2.S at low or high dose, single or two shots; about 5 received placebo; per-sample allocation not given. Day 63 following the first vaccine or placebo injection was when the samples were taken. V dropped 0 bases and J dropped 4 bases, with 12 bases sitting between them. Germline values: CDR1 SGDLS, CDR2 YYNGEE. CDR3 size: 15 residues. The sequences come from peripheral blood, collected in a trial of Ad26.COV2.S vaccine versus placebo. This chain links TRBV9 with TRBJ2-3; D unresolved. This clonotype was obtained from a person aged 18-65 years who received the Ad26.COV2.S COVID-19 vaccine or a placebo. The CDR3 DNA is TGTGCCAGCAGCGTAGGCCTAGTGTCGGCAGATACGCAGTATTTT. It translates to CASSVGLVSADTQYF.